The clone carrying this T cell receptor beta chain was observed a handful of times. Its specificity is unknown. The CDR3 contains 13 residues. Germline assignment: CDR1 SGHRS and CDR2 YFSETQ. Trimming cost V 3 bases and J 7 bases; bases outside gene matches: 5. After 5'RACE with constant-segment primers, TCR alpha and TCR beta cDNA libraries carrying sample barcodes and UMIs were obtained. One entry per CDR3 protein, called by TCRdb with MiXCR from the 5' RACE reads. Of about 430,000 distinct CDR3 sequences listed, 20% to 25% are singletons. This specimen belongs to a study of T-cell memory formation after mild COVID-19. Study at large: TCR clusters were largely donor specific. Study-level findings and limits: Cross-reactive memory appears to have joined, as suggested by some responding clones showing up in pre-infection memory.

The chain is built from TRBV5-1 and TRBJ2-7; 9 bases are shared with TRBD1. The origin of this receptor is an adult woman who had mild COVID-19 (a few samples of this study predate the infection). Cell type and time point are not known. Material for sequencing was PBMCs or a T cell subset sorted from them (not recorded which). The CDR3 DNA reads as TGCGCCAGCAGCTCCGGACAGGGGAGTGAGCAGTACTTC. It codes for CASSSGQGSEQYF.